The 25 T cell receptor beta chains presented below share a single source sample, sequenced in a study of T cell responses to AZD1222 COVID-19 vaccine. Measured with immunoSEQ multiplex PCR; TCRdb has only the in-frame clones, and not every one. The sample consists of fewer than 200,000 clones, roughly nine tenths of them appearing once. The sample consisted of peripheral blood, taken on day 0 of AZD1222 vaccination. The receptors derive from an adult in good health.

A note on this clone: One end of the junction is discordant with germline, which a read error may explain. V and J are TRBV6-5 and TRBJ1-1; D is unresolved. This CDR3 region has 12 residues. Germline CDR1 reads MNHEY; CDR2 reads SVGAGI. CDR3 sequence reads: CASSYPGGTGLF. The CDR3 nucleotides read TGTGCCAGCAGTTACCCGGGTGGAACGGGTCTCTTT.

CDR3 coding DNA: TGTGCCAGCAGCTTAGGGGGGGGGAGCCAATCAAATGAGCAGTTCTTC. Translating it yields CASSLGGGSQSNEQFF. The rearrangement joins TRBV7-2 to TRBJ2-1; TRBD2 matches 7 bases. This CDR3 spans 16 amino acids. Germline V gene sequence: CDR1 SGHTA, CDR2 FQGNSA. The trim removed 1 base at V and 7 bases at J, leaving 10 bases unmatched.

This clone was counted a single time. The rearrangement links TRBV19 to TRBJ1-5; D gene uncertain. The CDR3 has 14 amino acids. The germline V gene has CDR1 LNHDA and CDR2 SQIVND (reference sequence). Trimming removed 7 bases from V and 3 bases from J, with 13 bases in between. CDR3 DNA: TGTGCCAGTAATCCCCGGGCAGACAATCAGCCCCAGCATTTT. Amino acid sequence: CASNPRADNQPQHF.

The rearrangement uses TRBV7-6 and TRBJ2-7; the match to TRBD2 covers 9 bases. CDR3 length equals 15 residues. Germline trimming cut 5 bases from V and 4 bases from J; bases unmatched to any gene: 9. The germline gives CDR1 SGHVS, CDR2 FNYEAQ. CDR3 sequence: CASSPISGSGYEQYF. The CDR3 DNA is TGTGCCAGCAGCCCAATTAGCGGGAGTGGGTACGAGCAGTACTTC.

This chain uses TRBV24-1 with TRBJ2-1, with 7 bases fitting TRBD2. This CDR3 spans 18 amino acids. Germline loops: CDR1 KGHDR, CDR2 SFDVKD. Trimming cost V 3 bases and J 4 bases; bases outside gene matches: 14. The CDR3 reads CATSDIGGGKTNYNEQFF. Written as DNA, the CDR3 is TGTGCCACCAGTGATATTGGGGGGGGTAAAACCAATTACAATGAGCAGTTCTTC.

The genes are TRBV6-5 and TRBJ2-2; D possibly matches TRBD1 or TRBD2 (6 bases each). Germline loops: CDR1 MNHEY, CDR2 SVGAGI. The CDR3 extends over 14 amino acids. The V and J ends lost 6 bases and 2 bases respectively, with 10 bases between them. The CDR3 DNA is TGTGCCAGCAGGGGGGGCGGAAACACCGGGGAGCTGTTTTTT. It specifies CASRGGGNTGELFF.

The chain employs TRBV11-3 and TRBJ2-1; D call uncertain. This CDR3 comprises 16 residues. V lost 1 base and J lost 0, with 10 bases in between. Germline CDR1 is SGHNT and CDR2 is YENEEA. The CDR3, as DNA: TGTGCCAGCAGCTTAGTAGCCAGCAGCTCCTACAATGAGCAGTTCTTC. This sequence encodes CASSLVASSSYNEQFF. Using reference TRBV11-3 and TRBJ2-1 for the parts outside the CDR3, the full variable domain is EAGVVQSPRYKIIEKKQPVAFWCNPISGHNTLYWYLQNLGQGPELLIRYENEEAVDDSQLPKDRFSAERLKGVDSTLKIQPAELGDSAVYLCASSLVASSSYNEQFFGPGTRLTVL.

This chain links TRBV7-2 with TRBJ1-1; maybe TRBD1 (5 bases). Germline-derived CDR1 and CDR2 are SGHTA and FQGNSA. This CDR3 comprises 13 residues. Trimming pared 7 bases from V and 9 bases from J, leaving 18 bases between. The DNA for the CDR3 is TGTGCCAGCAACCCGGGGGGTACCCAGAAAGCTTTCTTT. The encoded protein is CASNPGGTQKAFF.

Here the CDR3 DNA reads TGTGCCAGCAGCTTGGTTGGTAGCGGGATGGCAGATACGCAGTATTTT. Its protein is CASSLVGSGMADTQYF. The rearrangement uses TRBV5-6 and TRBJ2-3; TRBD2 matches 8 bases. The V segment lost 0 bases and the J segment 4 bases; nucleotides outside the gene matches: 7. The CDR3 spans 16 residues. Looked up from germline, CDR1 is SGHDT and CDR2 is YYEEEE.

V and J are TRBV9 and TRBJ1-5; tentative D call: TRBD1 (5 bases). V lost 9 bases, J lost 2 bases, and 15 bases lay in between. Germline CDR1 SGDLS, CDR2 YYNGEE. This CDR3 contains 14 residues. CDR3 protein: CATWEGSGNQPQHF. The CDR3 nucleotides read TGTGCCACTTGGGAGGGGAGTGGCAATCAGCCCCAGCATTTT.

V and J are TRBV29-1 and TRBJ2-5; unclear D gene. V was clipped by 7 bases and J by 4 bases, with 16 bases between them. This CDR3 has 13 amino acids. Germline-derived CDR1 and CDR2 are SQVTM and ANQGSEA. The DNA for the CDR3 is TGCAGCGGAGGCGGCTTGGGTGGAGAGACCCAGTACTTC. It encodes CSGGGLGGETQYF.

This clone turned up a few times. J is TRBJ2-3 and V is TRBV18; D uncertain. Germline V gene data show CDR1 as KGHSH and CDR2 as LQKENI. This CDR3 spans 13 amino acids. Trimming stripped 5 bases from V and 2 bases from J, with 8 bases between. CDR3 nucleotides: TGTGCCAGCTCATCGGCAGTCACAGATACGCAGTATTTT. Its translation: CASSSAVTDTQYF.

The rearrangement uses TRBV30 and TRBJ1-1; D not certain. Deletions cut 5 bases from V and 1 base from J, with 11 bases between. The CDR3 totals 13 residues. Germline V gene sequence: CDR1 GTSNPN, CDR2 SVGIG (reference sequence). The CDR3 here is CAWSLHTNTEAFF. CDR3 bases: TGTGCCTGGTCTCTACATACGAACACTGAAGCTTTCTTT.

The rearrangement joins TRBV7-6 to TRBJ2-3; 13 bases match TRBD2. After removal of 2 bases from V and 4 bases from J, the junction contained 0 bases not matched to a gene. This CDR3 contains 15 residues. Looked up from germline, CDR1 is SGHVS and CDR2 is FNYEAQ. In nucleotides, the CDR3 is TGTGCCAGCAGCTTAACTAGCGGGGGGGCAGATACGCAGTATTTT. It translates to CASSLTSGGADTQYF.

As DNA, the CDR3 is TGTGCCAGCAGCCGTAACTTTGGGGGTTACACTGAAGCTTTCTTT. This sequence encodes CASSRNFGGYTEAFF. V is TRBV14 and J is TRBJ1-1; TRBD1 is a possible D gene (5 bases). Germline V gene sequence: CDR1 SGHDN, CDR2 FVKESK. This CDR3 comprises 15 residues. Trimming pared 4 bases from V and 3 bases from J, leaving 15 bases between.

The chain uses TRBV9 and TRBJ2-3; 9 bases map to TRBD2. CDR3 length: 16 amino acids. J lost 2 bases, V lost 4 bases, and 8 bases had no gene match. In germline, CDR1 is SGDLS, CDR2 YYNGEE. The CDR3 coding sequence is TGTGCCAGCAGCCCCAGTCTAGCGGGGAACACAGATACGCAGTATTTT. Translating gives CASSPSLAGNTDTQYF.

The chain has TRBV6-5 and TRBJ1-1; possibly TRBD1 for D (5 bases). V shed 6 bases and J shed 6 bases, with 17 bases lying between them. The CDR3 runs 14 residues. Germline-derived CDR1 and CDR2 are MNHEY and SVGAGI. The CDR3 reads CASRPDSGSSEAFF. The DNA for the CDR3 is TGTGCCAGCAGGCCAGACTCAGGGAGCTCTGAAGCTTTCTTT.

The chain is built from TRBV6-1 and TRBJ1-5; D uncertain. Germline values: CDR1 MNHNS, CDR2 SASEGT. V was pared by 3 bases and J by 5 bases, with 8 bases between. This CDR3 comprises 13 residues. The CDR3 DNA follows: TGTGCCAGCAGTGAGGGGTCCCATCAGCCCCAGCATTTT. This translates into CASSEGSHQPQHF.

This clone was recorded only once. The chain uses TRBV28 and TRBJ2-1, with unresolved D. The germline V gene has CDR1 MDHEN and CDR2 SYDVKM. Trimming stripped 3 bases from V and 6 bases from J, with 15 bases between. The CDR3 is made up of 15 amino acids. The CDR3 reads CASSFTTLWTNEQFF. CDR3 DNA: TGTGCCAGCAGTTTTACGACCCTATGGACCAATGAGCAGTTCTTC.

The chain couples TRBV7-9 to TRBJ1-5; the match to TRBD1 covers 8 bases. The germline V gene has CDR1 SEHNR and CDR2 FQNEAQ (reference sequence). The CDR3 covers 11 residues. V shed 11 bases and J 6 bases; nucleotides not matched to a gene: 3. The CDR3 loop reads CAAQGVQPQHF. The CDR3 DNA follows: TGTGCCGCACAGGGGGTTCAGCCCCAGCATTTT.

The V gene is TRBV7-6, the J gene TRBJ2-2; D is possibly TRBD2 (6 bases). Between the trimmed V and J ends, which lost 2 bases and 6 bases, there was a span of 13 bases. Germline CDR1 and CDR2: SGHVS and FNYEAQ. The CDR3 covers 15 residues. Here the CDR3 reads CASSLIGTGAGELFF. In DNA, the CDR3 is TGTGCCAGCAGCTTAATCGGGACGGGGGCCGGGGAGCTGTTTTTT.

V is TRBV19 and J is TRBJ2-4, with D perhaps matching TRBD2 (6 bases). The CDR3 covers 16 residues. Between the trimmed V and J ends, which lost 2 bases and 2 bases, there was a span of 13 bases. The germline CDR1 and CDR2 sequences are LNHDA and SQIVND (reference sequence). CDR3 region: CASSINAGRTKNIQYF. The CDR3 DNA reads as TGTGCCAGTAGTATAAACGCGGGGAGGACCAAAAACATTCAGTACTTC.

CDR3 nucleotides: TGTGCCTGGCAGGGCAGGGATAACTCTGAAGCTTTCTTT. This encodes CAWQGRDNSEAFF. This chain uses TRBV30 with TRBJ1-1; tentative D call: TRBD1 (5 bases). V lost 5 bases and J lost 6, with 16 bases in between. The CDR3 runs 13 residues. Germline V gene lookup returns CDR1 GTSNPN and CDR2 SVGIG (reference sequence).

The chain recombines TRBV15 with TRBJ1-2; possible D gene TRBD1, 6 bases. Trimming cost V 5 bases and J 4 bases, with 17 bases left between them. Germline CDR1 LNHNV, CDR2 YYDKDF (reference sequence). The CDR3 is made up of 15 amino acids. The CDR3 DNA is TGTGCCACCAGCCTGAGCAGTAGGACAGTCTATGGCTACACCTTC. Encoded protein: CATSLSSRTVYGYTF.

Comment on this clone: Other DNA sequences from this sample encode an identical CDR3 as well. This chain links TRBV28 with TRBJ1-2; D call uncertain. The CDR3 spans 11 residues. Germline CDR1 reads MDHEN; CDR2 reads SYDVKM. The V gene lost 4 bases and the J gene lost 2 bases, with 2 bases spanning the gap. CDR3 coding DNA: TGTGCCAGCAGTTCAAACTATGGCTACACCTTC. It translates to CASSSNYGYTF.